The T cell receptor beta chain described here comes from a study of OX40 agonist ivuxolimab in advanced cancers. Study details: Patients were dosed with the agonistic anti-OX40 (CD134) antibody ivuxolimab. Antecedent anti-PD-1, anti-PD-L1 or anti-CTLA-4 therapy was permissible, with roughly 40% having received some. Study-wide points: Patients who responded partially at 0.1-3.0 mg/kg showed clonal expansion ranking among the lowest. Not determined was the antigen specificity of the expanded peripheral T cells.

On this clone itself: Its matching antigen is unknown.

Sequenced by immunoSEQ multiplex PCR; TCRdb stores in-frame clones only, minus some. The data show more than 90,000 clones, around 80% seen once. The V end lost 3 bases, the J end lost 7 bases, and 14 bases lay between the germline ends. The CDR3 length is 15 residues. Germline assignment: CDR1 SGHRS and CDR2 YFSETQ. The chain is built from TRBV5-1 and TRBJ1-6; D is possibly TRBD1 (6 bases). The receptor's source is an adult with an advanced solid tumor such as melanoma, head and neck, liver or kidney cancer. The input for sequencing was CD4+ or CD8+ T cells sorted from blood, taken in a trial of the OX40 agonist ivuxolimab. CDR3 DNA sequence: TGCGCCAGCAGCTCGCAACAGGGTCAAAATTCACCCCTCCACTTT. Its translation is CASSSQQGQNSPLHF.